A selection of T cell receptor beta chains follows, all from one sample in a study of blood T cell repertoires in COVID-19. The table came from immunoSEQ multiplex PCR; TCRdb's copy has only in-frame clones and leaves some out. The table records over 350,000 clones, approximately 90% of them present only once. The sequencing sample was made of peripheral blood. Every receptor here comes from a woman aged 30 to 39 with active or convalescent COVID-19. Both conserved end residues are part of each CDR3. The D gene is left open where the match is weak. The size entry is marked missing in some rows and otherwise reads once, few, many or a size class.

j_call,v_call,d_call,clone_size,cdr3_nt,cdr3_aa
TRBJ2-2,TRBV7-9,NA,NA,TGTGCCAGCAGCTTACACATAAAGGAGTTCACCGGGGAGCTGTTTTTT,CASSLHIKEFTGELFF
TRBJ1-1,TRBV6-1,NA,NA,TGTGCCAGCAGTGAAAGAGACCGAGTTACAGGAGCTTTCTTT,CASSERDRVTGAFF
TRBJ2-7,TRBV9,NA,NA,TGTGCCAGCAGCGTAGAGACGGGTGGGTCCTACGAGCAGTACTTC,CASSVETGGSYEQYF
TRBJ1-2,TRBV3-1/TRBV3-2,TRBD1,NA,TGTGCCAGCAGCCGATCGACAGGGACTGGGGGCTACACCTTC,CASSRSTGTGGYTF
TRBJ2-1,TRBV2,NA,NA,TGTGCCAGCACTGATAGCAATGAGCAGTTCTTC,CASTDSNEQFF
TRBJ2-5,TRBV30,NA,NA,TGTGCCTGGAGTGCCCCCACGAGCGCCCCGGGAAGTTGGACCCAGTACTTC,CAWSAPTSAPGSWTQYF
TRBJ1-2,TRBV6-1,TRBD1,NA,TGTGCCAGCAGTGAGGGGACAGGCGGCTACACCTTC,CASSEGTGGYTF
TRBJ1-1,TRBV5-1,TRBD1,NA,TGCGCCAGCGGGACAGGGGGCTTGGACACTGAAGCTTTCTTT,CASGTGGLDTEAFF
TRBJ2-7,TRBV19,TRBD1,once,TGTGCCAGTAGTATACGGGACAGGTCCTACGAGCAGTACTTC,CASSIRDRSYEQYF
TRBJ1-2,TRBV6-5,TRBD1,NA,TGTGCCAACAGGGGGGACACCCCCGCTAACTATGGCTACACCTTC,CANRGDTPANYGYTF
TRBJ2-3,TRBV24-1,TRBD1,once,TGTGCCACCAGTGATGGGGGGACAGGGGCCGGAGATACGCAGTATTTT,CATSDGGTGAGDTQYF
TRBJ2-3,TRBV7-2,NA,NA,TGTGCCAGCAGCCCAGAGCCGGACCGGGGGGCAATCACAGATACGCAGTATTTT,CASSPEPDRGAITDTQYF
TRBJ2-2,TRBV5-1,TRBD2,few,TGCGCCAGCAGCTTGGTCCCAGCGGGGGGGCTGGCAGGGGAGCTGTTTTTT,CASSLVPAGGLAGELFF
TRBJ1-1,TRBV2,NA,NA,TGTGCCAGCAACCGAATAACAGGGAACACTGAAGCTTTCTTT,CASNRITGNTEAFF
TRBJ1-1,TRBV9,NA,NA,TGTGCCAGCAGCGTTGAGACAGGTTCAGTCACTGAAGCTTTCTTT,CASSVETGSVTEAFF
TRBJ1-1,TRBV5-8,NA,NA,TGTGCCAGCAGCCCGACAGGAATTAACACTGAAGCTTTCTTT,CASSPTGINTEAFF
TRBJ2-7,TRBV19,TRBD2,NA,TGTGCCAGTAGTATCGTGGGAGGGCCAGGGGAGCAGTACTTC,CASSIVGGPGEQYF
TRBJ2-1,TRBV18,TRBD2,NA,TGTGCCAGCTCACCCTCGGGGGGCTCCTACAATGAGCAGTTCTTC,CASSPSGGSYNEQFF
TRBJ1-2,TRBV5-4,TRBD1,once,TGTGCCAGCAGCTTCCGGGGGACAGGGGAAGGCTACACCTTC,CASSFRGTGEGYTF
TRBJ2-1,TRBV15,NA,NA,TGTGCCACCGGACTGGAGGGGCTGGGGAATGAGCAGTTCTTC,CATGLEGLGNEQFF
TRBJ1-4,TRBV27,NA,NA,TGTGCCAGCAGTTTTAGTCCCCGAGGAGGTATGGAAAAACTGTTTTTT,CASSFSPRGGMEKLFF
TRBJ1-4,TRBV9,TRBD1,NA,TGTGCCAGCAGCGAGGGGGGACAGGGCTATGAAAAACTGTTTTTT,CASSEGGQGYEKLFF
TRBJ2-1,TRBV3-1/TRBV3-2,NA,NA,TGTGCCAGCAGCCCGGGGTTTTCGAGCTCCTACAATGAGCAGTTCTTC,CASSPGFSSSYNEQFF
TRBJ1-1,TRBV12-3/TRBV12-4,NA,NA,TGTGCCAGCAGTTTAAGCAATGAAGCTTTCTTT,CASSLSNEAFF
TRBJ1-4,TRBV6-1,TRBD1,NA,TGTGCCAGCAGTGATACCGGGACAGCAACTAATGAAAAACTGTTTTTT,CASSDTGTATNEKLFF
TRBJ2-7,TRBV21-1,NA,few,TGTGCCAGCAGCACCTATCGGCTAGCGGGGTACTACGAGCAGTACTTC,CASSTYRLAGYYEQYF
TRBJ1-2,TRBV6-5,NA,NA,TGTGCCAGCAGTTACGGCGGGATTTCAAACTATGGCTACACCTTC,CASSYGGISNYGYTF
TRBJ1-2,TRBV5-4,TRBD1,NA,TGTGCCAGCAGCAAAACCGGGACAGGGGTGGAGGCTAACTATGGCTACACCTTC,CASSKTGTGVEANYGYTF
TRBJ1-1,TRBV21-1,NA,NA,TGTGCCAGCAGCAAACGCTTTGAGATGAACACTGAAGCTTTCTTT,CASSKRFEMNTEAFF
TRBJ2-3,TRBV27,NA,NA,TGTGCCAGCGGAAGTGTGGGGGGGGCCACGCAGTATTTT,CASGSVGGATQYF
TRBJ2-7,TRBV7-8,NA,NA,TGTGCCAGCAGACTGCTGGGGGGCTCCTACGAGCAGTACTTC,CASRLLGGSYEQYF
TRBJ2-7,TRBV10-2,NA,NA,TGCGCCAGCAGTCCGGGTCCCTACGAGCAGTACTTC,CASSPGPYEQYF
TRBJ2-3,TRBV11-2,NA,NA,TGTGCCACCCGAGCACCAGGGGTCCCAGATACGCAGTATTTT,CATRAPGVPDTQYF
TRBJ1-6,TRBV25-1,NA,NA,TGTGCCAGCGAGGACACTGTTAACTCCTATAATTCACCCCTCCACTTT,CASEDTVNSYNSPLHF
TRBJ2-7,TRBV4-2,NA,once,TGTGCCAGCAGCCAAGACCTAGCTAGCTACGAGCAGTACTTC,CASSQDLASYEQYF
TRBJ1-4,TRBV5-1,NA,NA,TGCGCCAGCAGCGCAATTCTTTCGGGGAAACTGTTTTTT,CASSAILSGKLFF
TRBJ2-7,TRBV6-5,TRBD1,few,TGTGCCAGCAGTTCGGGACAGGGGGCGCGGGAGCAGTACTTC,CASSSGQGAREQYF
TRBJ1-1,TRBV11-2,TRBD1,NA,TGTGCCAGCAGCCCGGGACAGGGGGCGTTGCGAGGCACTGAAGCTTTCTTT,CASSPGQGALRGTEAFF
TRBJ2-5,TRBV4-1,NA,NA,TGCGCCAGCAGCCAAGGGGGCGGGACAGTTATCGAGACCCAGTACTTC,CASSQGGGTVIETQYF
TRBJ1-5,TRBV7-9,NA,NA,TGTGCCAGCAGCCTACAGGGAAACAATCAGCCCCAGCATTTT,CASSLQGNNQPQHF
TRBJ2-3,TRBV7-9,TRBD1,NA,TGTGCCAGCAGCCGGACAGGGGGAACCACAGATACGCAGTATTTT,CASSRTGGTTDTQYF
TRBJ1-5,TRBV27,TRBD1,few,TGTGCCAGCAGTTTATCAGGGGGCGAACAGCCCCAGCATTTT,CASSLSGGEQPQHF
TRBJ1-1,TRBV6-6,NA,NA,TGTGCCAGCAGACAGGAGGGCGAAAGCACTGAAGCTTTCTTT,CASRQEGESTEAFF
TRBJ2-4,TRBV7-9,NA,NA,TGTGCCAGCAGCCGGACAGAGGAAAACATTCAGTACTTC,CASSRTEENIQYF